This TCR beta chain came from a study of blood T cell repertoires in COVID-19. Background on the study: Donors in the United States, Italy and Spain gave samples during acute or convalescent COVID-19. Nucleic acid was either cDNA or gDNA, and it came from T cells, B-cell-depleted T cells, or PBMCs.

Looked up from germline, CDR1 is MGHRA and CDR2 is YSYEKL. CDR3 length equals 13 residues. Trimming cost V 3 bases and J 5 bases, with 10 bases left between them. Authors' methods: Counts of nucleated cells, estimated from reference gene primer amplification, were obtained. Profiled with immunoSEQ multiplex PCR; TCRdb holds only in-frame clones, not every one. V, J and clone size are those of that table, while D and trimming were read from the DNA. The sample contains about 110,000 clones, 80% to 90% of which appear only once. The sequence derives from a woman older than 75 with acute or convalescent COVID-19. Sequenced: peripheral blood. The J gene is TRBJ2-5, the V gene TRBV4-1, with D uncertain. The CDR3 reads CASSHFSSETQYF. DNA of the CDR3: TGCGCCAGCAGCCATTTTAGTAGCGAGACCCAGTACTTC.